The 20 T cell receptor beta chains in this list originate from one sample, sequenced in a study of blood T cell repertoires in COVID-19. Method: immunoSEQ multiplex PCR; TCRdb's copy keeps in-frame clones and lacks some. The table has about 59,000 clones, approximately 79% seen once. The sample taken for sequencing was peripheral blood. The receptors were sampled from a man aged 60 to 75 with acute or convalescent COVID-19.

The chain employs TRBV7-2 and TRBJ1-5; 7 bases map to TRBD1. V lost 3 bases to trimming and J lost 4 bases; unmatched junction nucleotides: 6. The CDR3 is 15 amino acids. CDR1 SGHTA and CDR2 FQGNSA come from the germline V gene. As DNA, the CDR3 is TGTGCCAGCAGCTTCCAAGGGGGCCGGAATCAGCCCCAGCATTTT. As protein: CASSFQGGRNQPQHF.

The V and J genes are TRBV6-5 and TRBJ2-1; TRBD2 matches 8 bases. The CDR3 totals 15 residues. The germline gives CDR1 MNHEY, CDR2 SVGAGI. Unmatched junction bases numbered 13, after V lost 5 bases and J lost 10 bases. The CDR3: CASSQDPAGAWEQFF. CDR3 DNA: TGTGCCAGCAGTCAGGATCCAGCGGGAGCGTGGGAGCAGTTCTTC.

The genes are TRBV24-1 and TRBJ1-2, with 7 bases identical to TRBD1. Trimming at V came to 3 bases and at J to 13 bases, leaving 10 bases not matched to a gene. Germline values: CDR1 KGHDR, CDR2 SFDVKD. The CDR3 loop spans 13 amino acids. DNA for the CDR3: TGTGCCACCAGTGATCTCCCCGACAGGGAGGTCACCTTC. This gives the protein CATSDLPDREVTF.

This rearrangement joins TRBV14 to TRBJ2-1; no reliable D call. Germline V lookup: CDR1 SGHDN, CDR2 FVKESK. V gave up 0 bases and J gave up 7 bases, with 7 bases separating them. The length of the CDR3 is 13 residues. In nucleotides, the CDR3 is TGTGCCAGCAGCCAAGACCGGTGGAATGAGCAGTTCTTC. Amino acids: CASSQDRWNEQFF.

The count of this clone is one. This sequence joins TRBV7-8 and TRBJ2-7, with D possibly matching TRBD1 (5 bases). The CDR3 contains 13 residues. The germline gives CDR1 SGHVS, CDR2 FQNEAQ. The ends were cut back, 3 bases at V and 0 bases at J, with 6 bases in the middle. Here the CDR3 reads CASSLGPSYEQYF. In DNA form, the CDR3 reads TGTGCCAGCAGCTTGGGGCCCTCCTACGAGCAGTACTTC.

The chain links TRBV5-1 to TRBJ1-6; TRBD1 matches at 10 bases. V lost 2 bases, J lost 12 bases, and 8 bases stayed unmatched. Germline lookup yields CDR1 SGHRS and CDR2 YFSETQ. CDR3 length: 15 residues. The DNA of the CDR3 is TGCGCCAGCAGCTTTTTTCCGGGACAGGGGTTACCCCTCCACTTT. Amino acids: CASSFFPGQGLPLHF.

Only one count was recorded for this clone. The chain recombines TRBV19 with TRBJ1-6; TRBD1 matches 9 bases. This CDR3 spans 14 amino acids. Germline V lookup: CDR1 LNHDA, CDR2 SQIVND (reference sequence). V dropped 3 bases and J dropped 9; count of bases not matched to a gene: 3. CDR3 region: CASSIRDRVSPLHF. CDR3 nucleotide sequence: TGTGCCAGTAGTATCCGGGACAGGGTTTCACCCCTCCACTTT.

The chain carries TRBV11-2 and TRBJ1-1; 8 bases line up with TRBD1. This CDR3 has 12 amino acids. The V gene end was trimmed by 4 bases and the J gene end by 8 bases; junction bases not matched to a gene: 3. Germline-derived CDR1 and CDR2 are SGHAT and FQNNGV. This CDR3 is CASSYRQGEAFF. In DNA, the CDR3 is TGTGCCAGCAGCTACCGACAGGGGGAAGCTTTCTTT.

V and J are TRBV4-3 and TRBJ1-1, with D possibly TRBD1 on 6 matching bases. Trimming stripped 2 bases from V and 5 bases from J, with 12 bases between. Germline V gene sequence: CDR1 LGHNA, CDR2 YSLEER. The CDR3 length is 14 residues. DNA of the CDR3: TGCGCCAGCAGCCAACCCGGGGGGCGGACTGAAGCTTTCTTT. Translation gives CASSQPGGRTEAFF.

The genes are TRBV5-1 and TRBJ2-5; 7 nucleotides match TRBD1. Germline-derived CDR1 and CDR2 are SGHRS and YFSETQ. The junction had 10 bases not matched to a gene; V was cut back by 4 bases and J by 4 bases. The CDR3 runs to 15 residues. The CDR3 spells CASSERPNRGETQYF. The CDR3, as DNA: TGCGCCAGCAGCGAACGGCCTAACAGGGGAGAGACCCAGTACTTC.

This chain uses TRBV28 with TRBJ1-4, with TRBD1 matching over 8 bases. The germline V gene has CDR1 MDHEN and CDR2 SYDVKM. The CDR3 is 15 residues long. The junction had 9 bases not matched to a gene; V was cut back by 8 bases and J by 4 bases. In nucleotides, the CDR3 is TGTGCCAGCCGAACAGGGGGGTTGGGTAATGAAAAACTGTTTTTT. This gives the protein CASRTGGLGNEKLFF.

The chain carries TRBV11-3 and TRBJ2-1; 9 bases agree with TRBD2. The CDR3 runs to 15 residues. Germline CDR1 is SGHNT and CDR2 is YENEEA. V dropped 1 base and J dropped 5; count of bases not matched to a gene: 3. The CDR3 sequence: CASSLGGRADNEQFF. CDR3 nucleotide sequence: TGTGCCAGCAGCTTAGGCGGGAGGGCCGACAATGAGCAGTTCTTC.

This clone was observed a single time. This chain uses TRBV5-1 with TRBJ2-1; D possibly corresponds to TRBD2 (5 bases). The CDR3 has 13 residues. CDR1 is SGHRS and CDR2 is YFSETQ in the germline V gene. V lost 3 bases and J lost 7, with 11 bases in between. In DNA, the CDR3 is TGCGCCAGCAGCTCCGGGATTACTAATGAGCAGTTCTTC. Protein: CASSSGITNEQFF.

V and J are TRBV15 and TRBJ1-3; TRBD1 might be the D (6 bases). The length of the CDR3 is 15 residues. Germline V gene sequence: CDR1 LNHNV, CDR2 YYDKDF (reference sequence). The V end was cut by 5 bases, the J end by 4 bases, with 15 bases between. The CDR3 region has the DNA TGTGCCACCAGCTCAAGCCGGCAGGGGGGAAACACCATATATTTT. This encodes CATSSSRQGGNTIYF.

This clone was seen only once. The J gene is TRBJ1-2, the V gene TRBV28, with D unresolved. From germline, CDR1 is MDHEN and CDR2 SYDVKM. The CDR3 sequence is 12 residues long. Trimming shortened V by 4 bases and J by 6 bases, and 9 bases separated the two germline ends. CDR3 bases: TGTGCCAGCAGTTCTCGGTTGGATGGCTACACCTTC. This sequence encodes CASSSRLDGYTF.

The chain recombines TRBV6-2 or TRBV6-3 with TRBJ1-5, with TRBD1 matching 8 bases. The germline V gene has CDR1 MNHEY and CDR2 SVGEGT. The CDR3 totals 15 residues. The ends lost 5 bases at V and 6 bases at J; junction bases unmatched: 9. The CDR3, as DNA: TGTGCCAGCAGTCCCTCTTACAGGGGGAGTCAGCCCCAGCATTTT. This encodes CASSPSYRGSQPQHF.

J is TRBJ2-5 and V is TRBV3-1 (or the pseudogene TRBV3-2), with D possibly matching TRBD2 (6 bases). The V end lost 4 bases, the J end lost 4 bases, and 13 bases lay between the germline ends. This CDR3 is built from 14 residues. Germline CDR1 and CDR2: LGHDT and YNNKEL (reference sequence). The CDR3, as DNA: TGTGCCAGCAGCCGCCCGGGGGTGGGAGAGACCCAGTACTTC. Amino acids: CASSRPGVGETQYF.

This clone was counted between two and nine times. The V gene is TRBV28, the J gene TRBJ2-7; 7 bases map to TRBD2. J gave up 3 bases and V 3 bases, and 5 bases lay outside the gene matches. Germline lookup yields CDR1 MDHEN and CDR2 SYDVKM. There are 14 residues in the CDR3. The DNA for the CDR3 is TGTGCCAGCAGTTTGGGAGGGACTCTCTACGAGCAGTACTTC. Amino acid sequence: CASSLGGTLYEQYF.

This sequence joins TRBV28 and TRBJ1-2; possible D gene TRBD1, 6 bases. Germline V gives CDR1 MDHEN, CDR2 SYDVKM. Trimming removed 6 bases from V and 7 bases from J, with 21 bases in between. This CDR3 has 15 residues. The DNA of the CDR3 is TGTGCCAGCAGCCCCGCCGGCAGGGGAGTAGGTGGCTACACCTTC. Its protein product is CASSPAGRGVGGYTF.

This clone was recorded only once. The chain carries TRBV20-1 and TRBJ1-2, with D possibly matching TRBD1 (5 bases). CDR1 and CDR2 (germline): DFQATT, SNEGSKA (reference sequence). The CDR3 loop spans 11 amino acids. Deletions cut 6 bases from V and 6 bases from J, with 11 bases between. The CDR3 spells CSAAGKNGYTF. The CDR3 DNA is TGCAGTGCCGCAGGGAAGAATGGCTACACCTTC.